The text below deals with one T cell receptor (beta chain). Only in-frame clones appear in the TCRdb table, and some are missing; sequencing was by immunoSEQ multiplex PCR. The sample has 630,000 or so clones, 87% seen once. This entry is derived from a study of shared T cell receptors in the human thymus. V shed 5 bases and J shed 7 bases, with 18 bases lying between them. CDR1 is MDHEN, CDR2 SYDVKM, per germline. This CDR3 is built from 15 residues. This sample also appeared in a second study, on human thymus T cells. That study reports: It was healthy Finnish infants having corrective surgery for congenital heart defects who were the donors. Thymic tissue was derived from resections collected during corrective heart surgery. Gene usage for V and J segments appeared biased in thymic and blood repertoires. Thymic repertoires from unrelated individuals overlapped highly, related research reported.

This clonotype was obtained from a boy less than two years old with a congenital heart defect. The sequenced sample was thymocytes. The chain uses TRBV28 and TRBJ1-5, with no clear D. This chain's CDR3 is CASSPLRQAKQPQHF. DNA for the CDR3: TGTGCCAGCAGTCCCCTCAGGCAGGCTAAGCAGCCCCAGCATTTT.